A single sample is the source of the 15 T cell receptor beta chains below, sequenced in a study of T cell repertoires in cytomegalovirus infection. These receptors have no known antigen. MiXCR, applied by TCRdb to the reads, yields one record per CDR3 protein. Counted here are some 900,000 distinct CDR3 sequences, 32% occurring once; the ten biggest clones make up around 12%. Specimen: cultured CD8+ T cells from PBMCs, collected from culture after CMV antigen stimulation. The receptors stem from a human donor in good health (CMV status not recorded). Some clones in this sample may be carry-over from other donors' samples.

Regarding this clonotype: A single base separates this from a much larger clone, so it may be a read error. The chain has TRBV7-2 and TRBJ2-5; 9 bases align to TRBD2. CDR1 is SGHTA, CDR2 FQGNSA, per germline. The CDR3 runs 13 residues. The DNA for the CDR3 is TGTGCATCGACTATAGCGGGGGCGGAGACCCAGTACTTC. This translates into CASTIAGAETQYF.

This clonotype has more than one count but fewer than ten. CDR3 amino acids: CSAVSRDRPPGYGYTF. CDR3 nucleotide sequence: TGCAGTGCTGTATCCCGGGACAGGCCCCCTGGCTATGGCTACACCTTC. The chain has TRBV20-1 and TRBJ1-2; the match to TRBD1 covers 8 bases. CDR3 size: 16 residues. The germline V gene has CDR1 DFQATT and CDR2 SNEGSKA (reference sequence). After removal of 5 bases from V and 4 bases from J, the junction contained 15 bases not matched to a gene.

This clonotype was seen more than once but under ten times. This chain joins TRBV11-2 and TRBJ2-2, with D possibly TRBD1 on 6 matching bases. Germline V lookup: CDR1 SGHAT, CDR2 FQNNGV. The V end lost 7 bases, the J end lost 0 bases, and 15 bases lay between the germline ends. This CDR3 spans 16 amino acids. The chain's CDR3 is CASMLTGVPNTGELFF. CDR3 nucleotide sequence: TGTGCCAGCATGCTGACAGGCGTACCGAACACCGGGGAGCTGTTTTTT.

This clonotype was detected only a few times. The chain has TRBV28 and TRBJ2-5; 7 bases match TRBD1. The CDR3 runs to 14 residues. Trimming took 2 bases from V and 3 from J; bases not matched to a gene: 3. Germline lookup yields CDR1 MDHEN and CDR2 SYDVKM. The CDR3 is CASSLNTGEETQYF. Here the CDR3 DNA reads TGTGCCAGCAGTTTAAACACAGGGGAAGAGACCCAGTACTTC.

This sequence joins TRBV19 and TRBJ1-4; the D is unclear. CDR1 LNHDA and CDR2 SQIVND come from the germline V gene (reference sequence). The V gene lost 3 bases and the J gene lost 0 bases, with 8 bases spanning the gap. This CDR3 has 15 residues. This CDR3 reads CASSIRTATNEKLFF. In DNA, the CDR3 is TGTGCCAGTAGTATCAGAACAGCAACTAATGAAAAACTGTTTTTT.

This clonotype showed up just a few times. The rearrangement uses TRBV11-2 and TRBJ2-7; D is undetermined. This CDR3 comprises 13 residues. V lost 7 bases, J lost 2 bases, and 12 bases lay in between. Germline CDR1 and CDR2: SGHAT and FQNNGV. In DNA, the CDR3 is TGTGCCAGCACCGACGGGCCAACCTACGAGCAGTACTTC. Translating it yields CASTDGPTYEQYF.

This clonotype has a handful of counts. J is TRBJ1-6 and V is TRBV7-9; D is perhaps TRBD1 (6 bases). V was pared by 5 bases and J by 7 bases, with 15 bases between. Germline values: CDR1 SEHNR, CDR2 FQNEAQ (reference sequence). This CDR3 comprises 15 residues. The CDR3 DNA is TGTGCCAGCAGCCCTGTACAGGGTTACAATTCACCCCTCCACTTT. This gives the protein CASSPVQGYNSPLHF.

Turning to this clonotype: The junction shows a germline mismatch at one end, possibly a read error. The chain joins TRBV7-7 to TRBJ2-7; TRBD2 matches 10 bases. The CDR3 sequence is 14 residues long. Germline assignment: CDR1 SSHAT and CDR2 FNYEAQ (reference sequence). CDR3 loop: CASSLKGLASEQYF. CDR3 in DNA: TGTGCTAGCAGCTTGAAGGGACTAGCGAGCGAGCAGTACTTC.

CDR3 DNA: TGTGCCAGCAGTTTACTGGGACAATCTAATTCACCCCTCCACTTT. Translation: CASSLLGQSNSPLHF. This rearrangement joins TRBV27 to TRBJ1-6; D perhaps matches TRBD1 (6 bases). V was trimmed by 2 bases and J by 6 bases, leaving 11 bases between them. This CDR3 has 15 residues. Germline loops: CDR1 MNHEY, CDR2 SMNVEV (reference sequence).

This clonotype came up many times. The chain uses TRBV7-6 and TRBJ1-5; TRBD1 might be the D (5 bases). Germline lookup yields CDR1 SGHVS and CDR2 FNYEAQ. V was trimmed by 1 base and J by 6 bases, leaving 13 bases between them. The CDR3 length is 15 residues. CDR3: CASSLGYGGGQPQHF. DNA for the CDR3: TGTGCCAGCAGCTTAGGTTACGGGGGAGGTCAGCCCCAGCATTTT. Drawing the rest from reference TRBV7-6 and TRBJ1-5, the complete variable domain is GAGVSQSPRYKVTKRGQDVALRCDPISGHVSLYWYRQALGQGPEFLTYFNYEAQQDKSGLPNDRFSAERPEGSISTLTIQRTEQRDSAMYRCASSLGYGGGQPQHFGDGTRLSIL.

The chain combines TRBV7-8 with TRBJ2-6; no firm D call. Germline CDR1 SGHVS, CDR2 FQNEAQ. Between the trimmed V and J ends, which lost 5 bases and 12 bases, there was a span of 8 bases. The CDR3 is 11 amino acids. In nucleotides, the CDR3 is TGTGCCAGCAGCGATCCGGGCGTCCTGACTTTC. Protein product: CASSDPGVLTF.

This clonotype showed up just a few times. The chain recombines TRBV7-9 with TRBJ2-1; the D is unclear. Germline CDR1 reads SEHNR; CDR2 reads FQNEAQ (reference sequence). With 4 bases removed from V and 0 bases from J, the gap between germline ends came to 13 bases. The CDR3 is 16 amino acids. DNA for the CDR3: TGTGCCAGCAGCTCCATGCACCGAACCTCCTACAATGAGCAGTTCTTC. Its translation: CASSSMHRTSYNEQFF.

This clonotype has a handful of counts. The V call is TRBV5-5, the J call TRBJ1-5; tentative D call: TRBD1 (5 bases). V was cut by 0 bases and J by 6 bases, with 10 bases left in between. The CDR3 spans 14 residues. CDR1 and CDR2 from the germline V gene are SGHKS and YYEKEE (reference sequence). This CDR3 is CASSLEDIPQPQHF. CDR3 bases: TGTGCCAGCAGCTTGGAGGACATCCCTCAGCCCCAGCATTTT.

The rearrangement joins TRBV7-9 to TRBJ1-4, with no clear D. The V gene lost 5 bases and the J gene lost 5 bases, with 15 bases spanning the gap. Germline V gene data show CDR1 as SEHNR and CDR2 as FQNEAQ (reference sequence). CDR3 size: 15 residues. The CDR3 loop is CASSGPTTTNEKLFF. The DNA for the CDR3 is TGTGCCAGCAGCGGACCAACCACTACCAATGAAAAACTGTTTTTT.

This clonotype occurred a few times. The V gene is TRBV20-1, the J gene TRBJ2-1; TRBD2 aligns across 13 bases. This CDR3 is 18 amino acids long. The V and J ends lost 3 bases and 3 bases, in that order; junction bases with no gene match: 11. Germline assignment: CDR1 DFQATT and CDR2 SNEGSKA (reference sequence). The CDR3 DNA reads TGCAGTGCTAGGTCCGGACTAGCGGGGGACCCCTTCTACAATGAGCAGTTCTTC. Translation gives CSARSGLAGDPFYNEQFF.